The clone carrying this T cell receptor (beta chain) was detected only once. Generated by immunoSEQ multiplex PCR, the TCRdb table keeps only in-frame clones and is missing some. The table records roughly 29,000 clones, 79% of them present only once. The data originate from a study of control samples from healthy donors and cancer patients. V shed 1 base and J 3 bases; nucleotides not matched to a gene: 5. Germline CDR1 is LGHNA and CDR2 is YSLEER. This CDR3 contains 16 residues. This chain connects TRBV4-3 to TRBJ2-7, with 11 bases that match TRBD1. The sample taken for sequencing was PBMCs. This receptor was taken from a man in his sixties with head and neck cancer. The CDR3: CASSQGTGGADYEQYF. CDR3 DNA sequence: TGCGCCAGCAGCCAAGGGACAGGGGGCGCTGACTACGAGCAGTACTTC.